The entry below describes one T cell receptor (beta chain). The antigen is unknown. Distinct nucleotide sequences in the sample also encode this CDR3. Expressed TCRB transcripts were sequenced, since all the RNA that had been isolated was reverse transcribed. Method: immunoSEQ multiplex PCR; TCRdb's copy keeps in-frame clones and lacks some. The sample includes 600,000 or so clones, over 11% of them seen just once. V lost 3 bases and J lost 2; bases outside the gene matches: 2. CDR1 is SGHRS and CDR2 is YFSETQ in the germline V gene. This CDR3 has 14 residues. The data derive from a study of beta chain features in type 1 diabetes. Donors underwent one heparinised blood draw, approximately 120 mL on average. Study findings and constraints: People with Type 1 diabetes carried modestly yet significantly shorter TCRB CDR3s in all four CD4+ subsets.

The V call is TRBV5-1, the J call TRBJ2-7, with TRBD1 identical over 10 bases. The TCR sequence derives from a man aged 18-30 years with type 1 diabetes. Input material: naive CD4+ T cells from blood. CDR3 nucleotide sequence: TGCGCCAGCAGCTCCGGACAGGGGGCCTACGAGCAGTACTTC. This encodes CASSSGQGAYEQYF.